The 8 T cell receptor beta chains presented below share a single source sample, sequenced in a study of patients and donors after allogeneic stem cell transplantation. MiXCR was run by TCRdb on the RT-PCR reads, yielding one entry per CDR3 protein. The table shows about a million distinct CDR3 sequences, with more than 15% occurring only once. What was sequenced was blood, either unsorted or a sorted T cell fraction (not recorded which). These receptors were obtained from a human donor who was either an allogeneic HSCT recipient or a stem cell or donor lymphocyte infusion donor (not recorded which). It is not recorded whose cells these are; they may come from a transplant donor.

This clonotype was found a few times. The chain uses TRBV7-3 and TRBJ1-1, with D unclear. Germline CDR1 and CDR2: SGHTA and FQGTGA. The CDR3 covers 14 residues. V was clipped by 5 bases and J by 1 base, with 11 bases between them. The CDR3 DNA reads TGTGCCAGCAGCACTGGACCGGGGAACACTGAAGCTTTCTTT. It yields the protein CASSTGPGNTEAFF.

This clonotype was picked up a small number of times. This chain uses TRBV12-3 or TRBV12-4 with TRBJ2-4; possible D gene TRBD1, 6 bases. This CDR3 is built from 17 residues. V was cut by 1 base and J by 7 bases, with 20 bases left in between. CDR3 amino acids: CASSLGFDRWELNIQYF. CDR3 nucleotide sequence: TGTGCCAGCAGTTTAGGTTTTGACAGGTGGGAGCTTAACATTCAGTACTTC.

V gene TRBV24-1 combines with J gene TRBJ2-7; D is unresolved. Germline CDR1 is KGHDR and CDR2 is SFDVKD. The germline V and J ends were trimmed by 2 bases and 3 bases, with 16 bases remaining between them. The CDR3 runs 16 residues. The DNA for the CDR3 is TGTGCCACCAGTGATTCTTGGGCGGCCCTTGACTACGAGCAGTACTTC. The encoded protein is CATSDSWAALDYEQYF.

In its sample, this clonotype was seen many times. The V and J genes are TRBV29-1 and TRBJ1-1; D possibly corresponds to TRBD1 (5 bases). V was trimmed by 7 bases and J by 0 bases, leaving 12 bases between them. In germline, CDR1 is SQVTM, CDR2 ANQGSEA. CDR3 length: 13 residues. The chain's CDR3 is CSARTLLNTEAFF. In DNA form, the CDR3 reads TGCAGCGCCCGGACACTATTGAACACTGAAGCTTTCTTT.

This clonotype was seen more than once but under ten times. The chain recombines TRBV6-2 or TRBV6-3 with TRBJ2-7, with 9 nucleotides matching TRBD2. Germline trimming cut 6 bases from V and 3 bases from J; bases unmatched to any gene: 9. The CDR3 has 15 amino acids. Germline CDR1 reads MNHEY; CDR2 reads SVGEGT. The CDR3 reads CASSPRAGGLYEQYF. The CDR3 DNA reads TGTGCCAGCAGCCCAAGAGCGGGAGGCCTCTACGAGCAGTACTTC.

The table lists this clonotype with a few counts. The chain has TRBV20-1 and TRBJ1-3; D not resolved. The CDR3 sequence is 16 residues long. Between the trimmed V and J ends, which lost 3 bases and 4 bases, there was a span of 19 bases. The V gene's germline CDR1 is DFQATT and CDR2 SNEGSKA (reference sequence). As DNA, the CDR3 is TGCAGTGCTAGTTTGGCGGCAAAACCAGGAGGAAACACCATATATTTT. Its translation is CSASLAAKPGGNTIYF.

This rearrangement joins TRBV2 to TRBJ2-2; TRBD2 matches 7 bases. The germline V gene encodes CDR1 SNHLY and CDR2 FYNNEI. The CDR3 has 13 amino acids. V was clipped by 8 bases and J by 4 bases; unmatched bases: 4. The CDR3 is CASCGRTTGELFF. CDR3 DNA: TGTGCCAGCTGCGGGAGAACCACCGGGGAGCTGTTTTTT.

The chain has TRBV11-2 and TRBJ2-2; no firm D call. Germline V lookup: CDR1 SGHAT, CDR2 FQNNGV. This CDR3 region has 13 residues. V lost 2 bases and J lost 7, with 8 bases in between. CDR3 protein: CASSLNRLGELFF. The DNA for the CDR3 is TGTGCCAGCAGCTTAAACCGGCTCGGGGAGCTGTTTTTT.